Below, 17 T cell receptor beta chains from the same sample are listed, as sequenced in a study of blood T cell repertoires in COVID-19. Data came from immunoSEQ multiplex PCR; TCRdb stores just in-frame clones and leaves some out. The data contain around 40,000 clones, approximately 90% of them seen just once; the ten biggest clones take up approximately 12%. Sequenced input: peripheral blood. The receptors were gathered from a human donor in a cohort sampled during active COVID-19.

There are a few counts of this clone. The chain carries TRBV10-3 and TRBJ1-5; D ambiguous. Germline assignment: CDR1 ENHRY and CDR2 SYGVKD. The CDR3 loop spans 13 amino acids. Deletions cut 5 bases from V and 3 bases from J, with 8 bases between. The CDR3 DNA reads TGTGCCATCAGTCCCGGGATCAATCAGCCCCAGCATTTT. The encoded protein is CAISPGINQPQHF.

The chain employs TRBV5-6 and TRBJ1-2; TRBD1 matches at 9 bases. CDR3 length equals 14 residues. V dropped 3 bases and J dropped 3; count of bases not matched to a gene: 3. From germline, CDR1 is SGHDT and CDR2 YYEEEE. The CDR3 bases are TGTGCCAGCAGCTACGGGACAGGGTACTATGGCTACACCTTC. Its translation: CASSYGTGYYGYTF. Full variable domain (missing parts from reference TRBV5-6 and TRBJ1-2): DAGVTQSPTHLIKTRGQQVTLRCSPKSGHDTVSWYQQALGQGPQFIFQYYEEEERQRGNFPDRFSGHQFPNYSSELNVNALLLGDSALYLCASSYGTGYYGYTFGSGTRLTVV.

V is TRBV19 and J is TRBJ1-2, with 8 bases aligning to TRBD1. J gave up 0 bases and V 4 bases, and 4 bases lay outside the gene matches. The CDR3 loop spans 15 amino acids. The germline gives CDR1 LNHDA, CDR2 SQIVND (reference sequence). The CDR3 sequence is CASSTRGPANYGYTF. The CDR3 bases are TGTGCCAGTAGTACCAGGGGGCCAGCTAACTATGGCTACACCTTC.

V gene TRBV9 combines with J gene TRBJ2-7; D is possibly TRBD2 (5 bases). The CDR3 loop spans 12 amino acids. Germline CDR1 is SGDLS and CDR2 is YYNGEE. Trimming cost V 3 bases and J 7 bases, with 11 bases left between them. CDR3 loop: CASSAAPGEQYF. In nucleotides, the CDR3 is TGTGCCAGCAGCGCCGCCCCGGGGGAGCAGTACTTC.

The V and J genes are TRBV7-2 and TRBJ2-1, with 7 bases fitting TRBD1. Per germline, CDR1 SGHTA and CDR2 FQGNSA. J gave up 10 bases and V 5 bases, and 8 bases lay outside the gene matches. CDR3 length: 13 residues. CDR3 sequence (DNA): TGTGCCAGCAGCCTCAGACAGGGCGGCGAGCAGTTCTTC. Its protein is CASSLRQGGEQFF.

The CDR3 sequence is CASSDLTRGGELFF. CDR3 sequence (DNA): TGCGCCAGCAGTGACCTTACCCGAGGCGGGGAGCTGTTTTTT. The gene calls are TRBV10-1 and TRBJ2-2, with D unresolved. There are 14 residues in the CDR3. Germline V gives CDR1 WNHNN, CDR2 SYGVQD (reference sequence). V was pared by 3 bases and J by 7 bases, with 12 bases between.

Here the CDR3 DNA reads TGCGCCAGCAGCTTGGCCGCCGCCGCGAGGGATGGCTACACCTTC. Amino acid sequence: CASSLAAAARDGYTF. V usage is TRBV5-1 and J usage is TRBJ1-2; D is unclear. CDR3 size: 15 residues. Between the trimmed V and J ends, which lost 0 bases and 6 bases, there was a span of 15 bases. Germline V gene lookup returns CDR1 SGHRS and CDR2 YFSETQ.

The CDR3 spells CASSEPGQGVGYEQYF. In DNA, the CDR3 is TGTGCCAGCAGTGAACCCGGACAGGGGGTCGGGTACGAGCAGTACTTC. The chain carries TRBV6-1 and TRBJ2-7, with TRBD1 matching 10 bases. The V and J ends lost 2 bases and 4 bases, in that order; junction bases with no gene match: 8. The length of the CDR3 is 16 residues. The germline V gene has CDR1 MNHNS and CDR2 SASEGT.

The chain uses TRBV5-1 and TRBJ2-3; possibly TRBD2 for D (6 bases). The germline CDR1 and CDR2 sequences are SGHRS and YFSETQ. Trimming stripped 0 bases from V and 4 bases from J, with 12 bases between. CDR3 length equals 15 residues. CDR3 coding DNA: TGCGCCAGCAGCTTGGTAGGGACTCCCCCAGATACGCAGTATTTT. Translating it yields CASSLVGTPPDTQYF. The whole variable domain, filled in from reference TRBV5-1 and TRBJ2-3, reads KAGVTQTPRYLIKTRGQQVTLSCSPISGHRSVSWYQQTPGQGLQFLFEYFSETQRNKGNFPGRFSGRQFSNSRSEMNVSTLELGDSALYLCASSLVGTPPDTQYFGPGTRLTVL.

The chain combines TRBV30 with TRBJ2-7; a possible D gene is TRBD1 (6 bases). The CDR3 runs to 13 residues. V was trimmed by 6 bases and J by 2 bases, leaving 14 bases between them. The germline V gene has CDR1 GTSNPN and CDR2 SVGIG (reference sequence). The CDR3 DNA sequence: TGTGCCTGTTTCGACAGGTATACCTACGAGCAGTACTTC. This sequence encodes CACFDRYTYEQYF.

The chain carries TRBV6-5 and TRBJ1-2, with a tentative D call TRBD1 (5 bases). Germline V gene sequence: CDR1 MNHEY, CDR2 SVGAGI. There are 12 residues in the CDR3. Deletions cut 8 bases from V and 8 bases from J, with 15 bases between. The CDR3 DNA is TGTGCCAGCCATAGGTCAGGGTCCGGCTACACCTTC. It specifies CASHRSGSGYTF.

The V call is TRBV28, the J call TRBJ1-5; D is unclear. V lost 3 bases and J 9 bases, leaving 21 bases between the germline ends. The CDR3 is made up of 16 amino acids. Germline CDR1 reads MDHEN; CDR2 reads SYDVKM. The CDR3 here is CASSLPRGGLGLPQHF. The CDR3 nucleotides read TGTGCCAGCAGTTTGCCTCGGGGAGGTCTAGGGTTGCCCCAGCATTTT.

This clone is a singleton in its sample. This sequence joins TRBV7-9 and TRBJ2-5, with D possibly matching TRBD2 (5 bases). The length of the CDR3 is 15 residues. Germline values: CDR1 SEHNR, CDR2 FQNEAQ (reference sequence). V lost 0 bases and J lost 4, with 12 bases in between. The CDR3 bases are TGTGCCAGCAGCTTAGCGGCGGGTGGCGTAGAGACCCAGTACTTC. Its translation: CASSLAAGGVETQYF.

V is TRBV28 and J is TRBJ2-1, with TRBD2 matching 8 bases. From germline, CDR1 is MDHEN and CDR2 SYDVKM. J gave up 3 bases and V 5 bases, and 12 bases lay outside the gene matches. The length of the CDR3 is 17 residues. The DNA of the CDR3 is TGTGCCAGCAGTCCCGTCCGGGAGGGCCTTAACTACAATGAGCAGTTCTTC. It encodes CASSPVREGLNYNEQFF.

This rearrangement joins TRBV23-1 to TRBJ1-5; D is undetermined. TRBV23-1 is designated an ORF whose function remains uncertain. This CDR3 region has 13 residues. Trimming pared 2 bases from V and 7 bases from J, leaving 9 bases between. As DNA, the CDR3 is TGCGCCAGCAGTCAACGAGTGAGCCAGCCCCAGCATTTT. It yields the protein CASSQRVSQPQHF.

V is TRBV7-2 and J is TRBJ2-5, with D unresolved. Germline-derived CDR1 and CDR2 are SGHTA and FQGNSA. Trimming pared 5 bases from V and 5 bases from J, leaving 12 bases between. CDR3 length: 13 amino acids. CDR3 DNA: TGTGCCAGCAGCATAACTTCGAGGGAGACCCAGTACTTC. Its protein is CASSITSRETQYF.

This chain joins TRBV7-9 and TRBJ2-7; 9 nucleotides align to TRBD2. Germline CDR1 reads SEHNR; CDR2 reads FQNEAQ (reference sequence). The CDR3 has 15 amino acids. The J segment lost 4 bases and the V segment lost 1 base, leaving 5 bases of the junction unmatched. In DNA, the CDR3 is TGTGCCAGCAGCTTAGGTAGCGGGGGTGTTTACGAGCAGTACTTC. It specifies CASSLGSGGVYEQYF.